The present entry profiles one TCR beta chain with its context. The antigen this receptor binds is unknown. Per-base quality was not reported, and no clone a single base away is much larger than it. Including cysteine and phenylalanine, the CDR3 has 16 amino acids. Only the CDR3 region is kept as DNA, spanning 48 bases read in frame from base 1. The junction shows trimming of 5 bases on V and 7 bases on J, and the gene matches do not reach 9 bases of it. Library prep was done by PCR. The sequencing machine was an Illumina HiSeq 2500. To normalize quantification of the TCRbeta repertoire, the TCR libraries were built with molecular barcoding that relied on unique molecular identifiers. TCRdb applied fastp at Q25 and MiXCR to the public reads, then kept only in-frame beta chains. Rows with one shared CDR3 protein collapse into an entry with the most common genes and DNA. In this sample the table shows 500,000 to 650,000 distinct CDR3 sequences, about 10% of which occur a single time. 14% of the sample comes from the top ten.

This specimen belongs to a study of T-cell reconstitution after alpha-beta-depleted transplantation in children (TCRdb year 2016). Study-wide context: Using TCR repertoire profiling, the study quantitatively followed how T-cell immune reconstitution unfolded in children after TCRalphabeta/CD19-depleted allogeneic hematopoietic cell transplantation.

Study-wide findings and limitations: In some patients, high TCRbeta diversity at day 60 was attributed to recipient T cells and intrathymic progenitors that had survived conditioning. Over subsequent months, a decline in hyperexpanded clone frequencies was noted, and after one year, T-cell counts and TCRbeta diversity were mostly ascribed to newly produced T cells. About two months after transplant, the apparently early recovery of alphabetaT-cell counts reportedly depended on just several hundred clones that had expanded rapidly and came from non-depleted graft cells.

Read against the paper, the sample's treatment or condition label means: allogeneic hematopoietic cell transplantation with graft depleted of TCRalphabeta T cells and CD19 B cells. The children who served as transplant recipients had been given grafts of TCRalphabeta/CD19-depleted allogeneic hematopoietic cells. This TCR was recovered from a female patient aged 2-10 years who had a stem cell transplant for aplastic anemia, so the T cells may come from the graft donor. Sequenced material: PBMCs, mostly from graft donor cells, taken 180 days after TCRalphabeta/CD19-depleted stem cell transplant. The rearranged chain carries TRBV12-3 or TRBV12-4 and TRBJ2-1; 12 bases in the junction line up with TRBD1. The nucleotide sequence is TGTGCCAGCAGTCTGGGACAGGGGGCTCTGGGTAATGAGCAGTTCTTC. Its amino acids are CASSLGQGALGNEQFF.